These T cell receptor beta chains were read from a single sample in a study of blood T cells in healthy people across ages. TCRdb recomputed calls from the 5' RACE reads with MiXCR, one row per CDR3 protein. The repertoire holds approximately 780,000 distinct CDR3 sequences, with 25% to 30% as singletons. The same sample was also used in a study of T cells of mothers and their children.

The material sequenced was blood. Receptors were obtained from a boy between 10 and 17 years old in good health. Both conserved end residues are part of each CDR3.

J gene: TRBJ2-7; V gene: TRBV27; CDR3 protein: CASPADRVSSYEQYF
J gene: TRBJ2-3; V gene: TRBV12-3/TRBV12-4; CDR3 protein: CASSLLGAGSTDTQYF
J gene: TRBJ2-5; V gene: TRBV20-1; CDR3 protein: CSAPQRGKVGQETQYF
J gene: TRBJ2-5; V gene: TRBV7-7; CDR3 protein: CASSLLRAKETQYF
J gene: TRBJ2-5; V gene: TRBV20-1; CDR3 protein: CSASPSSGEYQETQYF
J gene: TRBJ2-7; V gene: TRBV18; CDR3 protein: CASSPLDSSYEQYF
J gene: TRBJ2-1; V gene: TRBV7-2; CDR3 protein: CASSPGTSGRNTQFF
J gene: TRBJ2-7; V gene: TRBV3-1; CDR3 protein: CASSQDSFYEQYF
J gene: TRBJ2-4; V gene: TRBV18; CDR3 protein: CASSPDRGINIQYF
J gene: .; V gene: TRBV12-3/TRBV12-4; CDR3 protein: CASSLRSGGKETQYF
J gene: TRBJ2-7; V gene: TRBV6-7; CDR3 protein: CASTQARKAYYEQYF
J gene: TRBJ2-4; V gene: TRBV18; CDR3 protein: CASSPYRRTAKNIQYF
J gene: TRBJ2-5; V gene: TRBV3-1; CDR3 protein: CASSRYPSGQETQYF
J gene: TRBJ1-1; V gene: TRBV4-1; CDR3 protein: CASSQGEGRLAFF
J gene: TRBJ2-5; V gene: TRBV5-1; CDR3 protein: CASSLNGLETQYF
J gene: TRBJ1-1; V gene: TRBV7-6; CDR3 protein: CASSSDMGHQRFLGADTEAFF
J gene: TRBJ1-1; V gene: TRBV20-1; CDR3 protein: CSARDRVVNTEAFF
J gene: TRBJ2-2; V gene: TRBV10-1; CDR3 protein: CASSVDRSTGELFF
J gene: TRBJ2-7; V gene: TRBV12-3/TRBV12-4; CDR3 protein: CASSRSGTNYGQYF
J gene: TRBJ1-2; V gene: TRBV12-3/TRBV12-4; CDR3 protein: CASRRGFGYTF
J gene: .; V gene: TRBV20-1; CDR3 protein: CSARGGIAYNEQFF
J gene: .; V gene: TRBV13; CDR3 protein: CASSPQRGSSYEQYF
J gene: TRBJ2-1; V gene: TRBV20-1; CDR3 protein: CSARGDRQQQFF
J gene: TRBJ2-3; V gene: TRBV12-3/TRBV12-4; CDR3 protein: CASSLSGASGSTDTQYF
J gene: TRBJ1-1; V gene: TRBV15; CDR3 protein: CATSLPARAEAFF
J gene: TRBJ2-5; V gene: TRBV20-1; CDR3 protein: CSARGGRKETQYF
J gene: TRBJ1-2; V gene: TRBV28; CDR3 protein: CASSRAGYPGGYTF
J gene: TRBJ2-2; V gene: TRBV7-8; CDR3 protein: CASVPGRPNTGELFF
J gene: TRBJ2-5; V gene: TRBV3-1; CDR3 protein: CASSQDLVAGGKTQYF
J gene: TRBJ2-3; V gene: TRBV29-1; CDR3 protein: CSASAGVGTDTQYF
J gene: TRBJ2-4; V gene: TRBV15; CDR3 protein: CATTKGGGPGIQYF